The 14 T cell receptor beta chains reported below all come from one sample, sequenced in a study of blood T cell repertoires in COVID-19. Method: immunoSEQ multiplex PCR; TCRdb's copy keeps in-frame clones and lacks some. Of about 310,000 clones in the sample, 80% to 90% were seen once. Sequencing was performed on peripheral blood. The source of these receptors is a man aged 50-59 years with active or convalescent COVID-19.

The sample holds a few counts of this clone. The gene calls are TRBV2 and TRBJ1-4; TRBD1 aligns across 8 bases. V lost 5 bases and J lost 3; bases outside the gene matches: 2. The CDR3 extends over 14 amino acids. Germline values: CDR1 SNHLY, CDR2 FYNNEI. CDR3 nucleotide sequence: TGTGCCAGCAGTCTACAGGGGGCTAATGAAAAACTGTTTTTT. As protein: CASSLQGANEKLFF.

The rearrangement joins TRBV4-3 to TRBJ1-1, with D possibly matching TRBD1 (6 bases). Germline V gene sequence: CDR1 LGHNA, CDR2 YSLEER. The CDR3 spans 14 residues. Between the trimmed V and J ends, which lost 3 bases and 0 bases, there was a span of 8 bases. The CDR3 sequence is CASSHGQLNTEAFF. CDR3 coding DNA: TGCGCCAGCAGCCATGGACAGCTGAACACTGAAGCTTTCTTT.

The V and J genes are TRBV3-1 (or the pseudogene TRBV3-2) and TRBJ1-2; possibly TRBD1 for D (5 bases). The V end lost 4 bases, the J end lost 0 bases, and 9 bases lay between the germline ends. The CDR3 has 14 residues. Germline lookup yields CDR1 LGHDT and CDR2 YNNKEL (reference sequence). The CDR3 sequence is CASSPDTSNYGYTF. The CDR3 region has the DNA TGTGCCAGCAGCCCGGACACTTCTAACTATGGCTACACCTTC.

The J gene is TRBJ2-3, the V gene TRBV28, with D maybe TRBD2 (7 bases). The germline gives CDR1 MDHEN, CDR2 SYDVKM. V lost 5 bases and J 7 bases, leaving 16 bases between the germline ends. CDR3 length equals 14 residues. The CDR3 spells CASSRGGGAYTQYF. The CDR3 DNA follows: TGTGCCAGCAGTAGGGGGGGAGGGGCATATACGCAGTATTTT.

This clone was seen a single time. The rearrangement uses TRBV6-5 and TRBJ2-1, with 11 bases aligning to TRBD2. The germline gives CDR1 MNHEY, CDR2 SVGAGI. Trimming cost V 6 bases and J 5 bases; bases outside gene matches: 6. The CDR3 sequence is 15 residues long. This CDR3 reads CASSHTSGSNNEQFF. The CDR3 DNA reads TGTGCCAGCAGCCACACTAGCGGGAGTAACAATGAGCAGTTCTTC.

This sequence joins TRBV3-1 (or the pseudogene TRBV3-2) and TRBJ2-1, with 12 bases identical to TRBD2. The germline V gene encodes CDR1 LGHDT and CDR2 YNNKEL (reference sequence). The CDR3 sequence is 16 residues long. V lost 3 bases and J lost 6; bases outside the gene matches: 6. This CDR3 is CASSQRLAGEGNEQFF. The CDR3 coding sequence is TGTGCCAGCAGCCAGAGACTAGCGGGAGAGGGCAATGAGCAGTTCTTC.

The rearrangement joins TRBV5-6 to TRBJ2-2; D is possibly TRBD1 (6 bases). Germline values: CDR1 SGHDT, CDR2 YYEEEE. The V gene lost 0 bases and the J gene lost 5 bases, with 11 bases spanning the gap. The CDR3 sequence is 15 residues long. The CDR3 sequence is CASSLGWGPTGELFF. CDR3 DNA: TGTGCCAGCAGCTTGGGTTGGGGGCCAACCGGGGAGCTGTTTTTT.

This rearrangement joins TRBV7-2 to TRBJ2-7; 11 bases fit TRBD1. The ends lost 1 base at V and 4 bases at J; junction bases unmatched: 3. This CDR3 comprises 15 residues. Germline lookup yields CDR1 SGHTA and CDR2 FQGNSA. The CDR3 region has the DNA TGTGCCAGCAGCTTAGGTGGGACAGGGGGATACGAGCAGTACTTC. This sequence encodes CASSLGGTGGYEQYF.

The chain employs TRBV4-3 and TRBJ1-4; D is ambiguous. V shed 1 base and J shed 11 bases, with 14 bases lying between them. This CDR3 has 14 residues. Per germline, CDR1 LGHNA and CDR2 YSLEER. The CDR3 sequence is CASSQGKIVEKLFF. CDR3 DNA: TGCGCCAGCAGCCAAGGAAAGATCGTCGAGAAACTGTTTTTT.

The chain recombines TRBV6-5 with TRBJ2-7, with 9 bases fitting TRBD1. With 7 bases clipped from V and 4 bases from J, the junction kept 11 bases outside the gene matches. CDR3 size: 15 residues. Germline V gene data show CDR1 as MNHEY and CDR2 as SVGAGI. The CDR3 DNA reads as TGTGCCAGCACCAGACAGGGACAGGGTATTTACGAGCAGTACTTC. Translation gives CASTRQGQGIYEQYF.

This rearrangement joins TRBV5-6 to TRBJ1-6, with D maybe TRBD1 (5 bases). Germline loops: CDR1 SGHDT, CDR2 YYEEEE. This CDR3 is built from 12 residues. Trimming left V 5 bases short and J 8 bases short, with 8 bases between. Here the CDR3 DNA reads TGTGCCAGCAGGATCAGGGATTCACCCCTCCACTTT. This translates into CASRIRDSPLHF.

CDR3 nucleotides: TGTGCCACCAGCAGAGGACAGGGATCACCCCTCCACTTT. Its protein product is CATSRGQGSPLHF. The chain couples TRBV15 to TRBJ1-6, with 7 positions matching TRBD1. J lost 10 bases, V lost 1 base, and 1 base had no gene match. From germline, CDR1 is LNHNV and CDR2 YYDKDF (reference sequence). This CDR3 has 13 amino acids.

V is TRBV7-2 and J is TRBJ1-1; no firm D call. The V end lost 0 bases, the J end lost 1 base, and 6 bases lay between the germline ends. The germline V gene has CDR1 SGHTA and CDR2 FQGNSA. This CDR3 is built from 14 residues. The CDR3 nucleotides are TGTGCCAGCAGCTTAGCCCCAGGGAACACTGAAGCTTTCTTT. Translating gives CASSLAPGNTEAFF.

This clone was recorded a few times. The chain employs TRBV4-3 and TRBJ1-4; D ambiguous. The V gene lost 1 base and the J gene lost 4 bases, with 10 bases spanning the gap. CDR1 is LGHNA and CDR2 is YSLEER in the germline V gene. There are 15 residues in the CDR3. In DNA form, the CDR3 reads TGCGCCAGCAGCCAAGTCAAACAGTTTAATGAAAAACTGTTTTTT. Amino acids: CASSQVKQFNEKLFF.